The clone carrying this T cell receptor (beta chain) was recorded only once. Some clones are missing from TCRdb's copy, which holds only in-frame ones; the method was immunoSEQ multiplex PCR. The sample includes about 70,000 clones, over 80% of them seen just once. This record belongs to a study of T cell changes during pregnancy in multiple sclerosis. The CDR3 has 16 residues. V shed 1 base, J shed 4 bases, and the junction held 8 bases outside the gene matches. Germline CDR1 and CDR2: SEHNR and FQNEAQ (reference sequence). This TCR was sampled from a female donor with multiple sclerosis, enrolled in a pregnancy study. Sequencing was performed on peripheral blood, taken before pregnancy. V gene TRBV7-9 combines with J gene TRBJ2-7; 9 positions agree with TRBD1. The CDR3 protein is CASSLVGQGWRYEQYF. The CDR3 DNA follows: TGTGCCAGCAGCTTAGTCGGACAGGGGTGGAGGTACGAGCAGTACTTC.